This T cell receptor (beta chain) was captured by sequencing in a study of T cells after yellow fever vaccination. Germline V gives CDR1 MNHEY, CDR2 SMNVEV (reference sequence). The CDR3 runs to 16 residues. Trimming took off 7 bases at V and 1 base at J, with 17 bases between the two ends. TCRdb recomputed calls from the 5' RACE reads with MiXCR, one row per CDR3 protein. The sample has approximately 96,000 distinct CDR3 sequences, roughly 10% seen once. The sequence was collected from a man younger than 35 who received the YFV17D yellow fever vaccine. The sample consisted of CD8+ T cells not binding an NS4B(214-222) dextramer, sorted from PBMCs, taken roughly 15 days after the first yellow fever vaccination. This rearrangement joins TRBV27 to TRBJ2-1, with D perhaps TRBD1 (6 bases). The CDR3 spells CASTPRGRGSYNEQFF. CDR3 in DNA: TGTGCCAGCACCCCAAGGGGCAGGGGTTCCTACAATGAGCAGTTCTTC.